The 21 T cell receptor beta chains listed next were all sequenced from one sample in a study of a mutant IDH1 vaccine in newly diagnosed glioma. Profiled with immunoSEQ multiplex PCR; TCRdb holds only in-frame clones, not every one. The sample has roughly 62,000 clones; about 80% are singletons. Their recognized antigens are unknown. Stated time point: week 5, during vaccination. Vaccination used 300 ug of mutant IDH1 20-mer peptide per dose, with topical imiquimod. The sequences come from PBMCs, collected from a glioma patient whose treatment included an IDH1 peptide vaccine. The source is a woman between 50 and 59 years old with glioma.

The CDR3 DNA follows: TGCGCCAGCAGCTTGGCCAGGGACAGCGATCACATGAACACTGAAGCTTTCTTT. Residues: CASSLARDSDHMNTEAFF. The chain recombines TRBV5-1 with TRBJ1-1; 7 bases are shared with TRBD1. CDR3 length equals 18 residues. The germline V gene encodes CDR1 SGHRS and CDR2 YFSETQ. V was clipped by 0 bases and J by 0 bases; unmatched bases: 11.

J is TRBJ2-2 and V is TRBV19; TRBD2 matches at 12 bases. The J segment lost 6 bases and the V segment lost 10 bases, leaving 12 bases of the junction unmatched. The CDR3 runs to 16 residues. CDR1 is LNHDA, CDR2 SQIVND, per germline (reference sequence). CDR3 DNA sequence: TGTGCCACCAGGGGACTAGCGGGTGTTGTGTCCGGGGAGCTGTTTTTT. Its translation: CATRGLAGVVSGELFF.

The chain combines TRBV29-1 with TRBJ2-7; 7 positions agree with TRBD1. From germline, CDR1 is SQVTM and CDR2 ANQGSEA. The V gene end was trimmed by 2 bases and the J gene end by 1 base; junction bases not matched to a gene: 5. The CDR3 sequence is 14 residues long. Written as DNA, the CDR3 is TGCAGCGTTGAAATGACAGGGCCATCCTACGAGCAGTACTTC. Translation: CSVEMTGPSYEQYF.

For the CDR3, the DNA is TGTGCCAGCAGTGAGACAGGGCCCTACGAGCAGTACTTC. This gives the protein CASSETGPYEQYF. The chain links TRBV25-1 to TRBJ2-7; 7 bases are a match to TRBD1. Trimming at V came to 3 bases and at J to 2 bases, leaving 1 base not matched to a gene. The germline V gene encodes CDR1 MGHDK and CDR2 SYGVNS. The CDR3 has 13 residues.

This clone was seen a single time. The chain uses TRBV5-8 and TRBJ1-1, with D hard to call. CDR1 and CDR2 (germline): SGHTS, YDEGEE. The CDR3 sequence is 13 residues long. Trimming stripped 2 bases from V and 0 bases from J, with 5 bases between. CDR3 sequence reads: CASSFKVNTEAFF. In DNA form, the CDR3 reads TGTGCCAGCAGCTTTAAGGTGAACACTGAAGCTTTCTTT.

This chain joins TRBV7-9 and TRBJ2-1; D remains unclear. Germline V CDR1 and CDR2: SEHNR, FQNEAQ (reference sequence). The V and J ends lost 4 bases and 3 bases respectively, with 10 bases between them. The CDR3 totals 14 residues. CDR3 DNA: TGTGCCAGCAGCTCGTACAGCAACTACAATGAGCAGTTCTTC. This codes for CASSSYSNYNEQFF.

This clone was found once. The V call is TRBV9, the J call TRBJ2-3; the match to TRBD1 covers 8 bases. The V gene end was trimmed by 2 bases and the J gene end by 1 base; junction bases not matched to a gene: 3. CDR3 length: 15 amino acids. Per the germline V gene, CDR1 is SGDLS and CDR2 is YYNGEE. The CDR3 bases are TGTGCCAGCAGCGTCAGGGGGCAGGGCACAGATACGCAGTATTTT. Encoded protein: CASSVRGQGTDTQYF.

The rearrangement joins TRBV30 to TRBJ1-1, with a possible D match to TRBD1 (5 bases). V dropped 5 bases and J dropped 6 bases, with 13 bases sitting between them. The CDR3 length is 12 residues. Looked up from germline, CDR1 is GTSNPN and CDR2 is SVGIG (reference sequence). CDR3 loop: CAWDRGDPEAFF. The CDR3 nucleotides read TGTGCCTGGGATCGAGGGGACCCTGAAGCTTTCTTT.

The CDR3 region has the DNA TGTGCCAGCAGCGTAAGCCCCGGGGAAGAAGGTGGTCAGCCCCAGCATTTT. It encodes CASSVSPGEEGGQPQHF. The chain employs TRBV9 and TRBJ1-5; D unclear. The CDR3 has 17 amino acids. V lost 1 base to trimming and J lost 6 bases, with 20 bases between them. Germline V gives CDR1 SGDLS, CDR2 YYNGEE. Variable domain in full (rest from reference TRBV9 and TRBJ1-5): DSGVTQTPKHLITATGQRVTLRCSPRSGDLSVYWYQQSLDQGLQFLIQYYNGEERAKGNILERFSAQQFPDLHSELNLSSLELGDSALYFCASSVSPGEEGGQPQHFGDGTRLSIL.

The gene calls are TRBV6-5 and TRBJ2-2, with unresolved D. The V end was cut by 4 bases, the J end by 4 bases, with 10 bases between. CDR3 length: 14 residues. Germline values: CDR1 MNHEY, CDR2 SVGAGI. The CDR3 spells CASSFKAATGELFF. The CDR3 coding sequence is TGTGCCAGCAGTTTCAAAGCAGCCACCGGGGAGCTGTTTTTT.

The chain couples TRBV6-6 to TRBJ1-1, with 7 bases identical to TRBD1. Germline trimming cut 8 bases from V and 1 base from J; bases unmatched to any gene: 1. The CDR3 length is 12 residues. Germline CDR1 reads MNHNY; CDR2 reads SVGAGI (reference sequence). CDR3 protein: CASHRGNTEAFF. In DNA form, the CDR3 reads TGTGCCAGCCACAGGGGGAACACTGAAGCTTTCTTT.

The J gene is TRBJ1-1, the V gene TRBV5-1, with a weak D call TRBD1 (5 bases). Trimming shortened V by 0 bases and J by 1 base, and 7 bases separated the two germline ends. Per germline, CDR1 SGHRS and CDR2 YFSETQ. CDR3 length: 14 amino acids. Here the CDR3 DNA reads TGCGCCAGCAGCTTGGTAGGGGAGAACACTGAAGCTTTCTTT. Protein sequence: CASSLVGENTEAFF.

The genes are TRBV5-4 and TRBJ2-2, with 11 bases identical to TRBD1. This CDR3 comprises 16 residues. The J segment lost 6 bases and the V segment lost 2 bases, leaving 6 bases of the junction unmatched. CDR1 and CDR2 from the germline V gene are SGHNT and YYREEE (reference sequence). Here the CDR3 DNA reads TGTGCCAGCAGCTTCGGGGACAGGGGGACCGCCGGGGAGCTGTTTTTT. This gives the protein CASSFGDRGTAGELFF.

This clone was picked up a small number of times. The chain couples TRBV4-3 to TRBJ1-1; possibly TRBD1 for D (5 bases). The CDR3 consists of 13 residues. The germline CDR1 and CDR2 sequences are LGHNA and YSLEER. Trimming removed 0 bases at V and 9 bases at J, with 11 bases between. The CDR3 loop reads CASSQEMGVKAFF. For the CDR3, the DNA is TGCGCCAGCAGCCAAGAGATGGGGGTAAAAGCTTTCTTT.

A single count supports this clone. CDR3 coding DNA: TGTGCCAGCAGTGAAGCGCCCCTAGCGGGGGGCTACGAGCAGTACTTC. Protein product: CASSEAPLAGGYEQYF. The chain combines TRBV6-1 with TRBJ2-7; TRBD2 aligns across 11 bases. V dropped 0 bases and J dropped 3; count of bases not matched to a gene: 4. This CDR3 comprises 16 residues. Germline V gene lookup returns CDR1 MNHNS and CDR2 SASEGT.

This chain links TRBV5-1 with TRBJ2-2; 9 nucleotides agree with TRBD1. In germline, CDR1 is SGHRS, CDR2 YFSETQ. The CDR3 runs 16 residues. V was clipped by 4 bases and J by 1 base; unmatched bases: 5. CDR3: CASSRWGQGNTGELFF. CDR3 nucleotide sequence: TGCGCCAGCAGCCGCTGGGGACAGGGGAACACCGGGGAGCTGTTTTTT.

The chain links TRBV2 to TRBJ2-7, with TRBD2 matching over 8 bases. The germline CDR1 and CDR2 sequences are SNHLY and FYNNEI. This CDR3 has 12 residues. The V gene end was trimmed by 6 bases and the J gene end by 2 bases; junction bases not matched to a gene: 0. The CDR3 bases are TGTGCCAGCAGGCGGGAGGCCTACGAGCAGTACTTC. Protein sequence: CASRREAYEQYF.

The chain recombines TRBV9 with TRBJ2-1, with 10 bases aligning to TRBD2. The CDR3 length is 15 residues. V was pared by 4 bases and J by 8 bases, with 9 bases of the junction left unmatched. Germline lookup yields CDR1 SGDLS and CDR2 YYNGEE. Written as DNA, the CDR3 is TGTGCCAGCAGCCCAGAGCGGGGGGGCCGGGATGAGCAGTTCTTC. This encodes CASSPERGGRDEQFF.

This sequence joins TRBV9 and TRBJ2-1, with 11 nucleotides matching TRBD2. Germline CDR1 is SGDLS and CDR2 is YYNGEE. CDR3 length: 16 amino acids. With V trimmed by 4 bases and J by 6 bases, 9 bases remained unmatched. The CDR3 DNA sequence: TGTGCCAGCAGCAATCGACTAGCGGGGATGTTCAATGAGCAGTTCTTC. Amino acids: CASSNRLAGMFNEQFF.

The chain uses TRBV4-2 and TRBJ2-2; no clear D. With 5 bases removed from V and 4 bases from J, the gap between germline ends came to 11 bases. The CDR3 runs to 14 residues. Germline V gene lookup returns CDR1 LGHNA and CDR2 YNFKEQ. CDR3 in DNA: TGTGCCAGCAGCGTCCGAGTCCTCACCGGGGAGCTGTTTTTT. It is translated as CASSVRVLTGELFF.

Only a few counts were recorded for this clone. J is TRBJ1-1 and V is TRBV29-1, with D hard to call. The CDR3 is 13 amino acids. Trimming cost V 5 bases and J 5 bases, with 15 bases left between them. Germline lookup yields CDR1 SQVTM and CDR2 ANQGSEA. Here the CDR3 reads CSVPSAQWTEAFF. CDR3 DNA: TGCAGCGTTCCCAGTGCCCAGTGGACTGAAGCTTTCTTT.